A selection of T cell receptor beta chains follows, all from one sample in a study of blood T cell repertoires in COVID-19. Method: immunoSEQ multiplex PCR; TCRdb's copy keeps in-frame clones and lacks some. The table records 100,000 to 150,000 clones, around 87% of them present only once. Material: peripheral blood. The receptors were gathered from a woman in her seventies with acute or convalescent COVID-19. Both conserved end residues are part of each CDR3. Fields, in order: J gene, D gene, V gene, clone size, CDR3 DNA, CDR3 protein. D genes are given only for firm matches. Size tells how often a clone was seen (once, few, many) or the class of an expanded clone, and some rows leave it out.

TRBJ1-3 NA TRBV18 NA TGTGCCAGCTCACCCCAAACAGGGCGCAGCTCTGGAAACACCATATATTTT CASSPQTGRSSGNTIYF
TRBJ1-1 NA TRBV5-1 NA TGCGCCAGCAGCTTGGGACAGGTGAACACTGAAGCTTTCTTT CASSLGQVNTEAFF
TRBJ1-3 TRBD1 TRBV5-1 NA TGCGCCAGCAGCAGGACAGGGAACGGGGGAAACACCATATATTTT CASSRTGNGGNTIYF
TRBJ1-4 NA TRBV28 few TGTGCCAGCAGTTTCACCGTCCAGTCTGAAAAACTGTTTTTT CASSFTVQSEKLFF
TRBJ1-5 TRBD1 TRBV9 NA TGTGCCAGCAGCGGCACAGGGGGACCCAATCAGCCCCAGCATTTT CASSGTGGPNQPQHF
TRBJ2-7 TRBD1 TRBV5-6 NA TGTGCCAGCAGCTCCCCCGGGACAGGCACCTACGAGCAGTACTTC CASSSPGTGTYEQYF
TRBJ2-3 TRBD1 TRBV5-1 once TGCGCCAGCAGCTATACAGGGGGAGCGGGTACAGATACGCAGTATTTT CASSYTGGAGTDTQYF
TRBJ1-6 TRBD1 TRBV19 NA TGTGCCAGTGGTTGGCCCCCGGACAGGGGGCTAAGTTCACCCCTCCACTTT CASGWPPDRGLSSPLHF
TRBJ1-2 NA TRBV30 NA TGTGCCTGGAGTGTATTACACAGGACACCCGGGGGCTACACCTTC CAWSVLHRTPGGYTF
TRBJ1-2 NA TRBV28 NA TGTGCCAGCAGTCCGCAGGGCTATGGCTACACCTTC CASSPQGYGYTF
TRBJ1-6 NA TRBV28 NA TGTGCCAGCAGTCCCGCCTCGAGCTATAATTCACCCCTCCACTTT CASSPASSYNSPLHF
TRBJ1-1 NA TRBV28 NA TGTGCCAGCAGCGGGGTCTGGGGAGGTAACACTGAAGCTTTCTTT CASSGVWGGNTEAFF
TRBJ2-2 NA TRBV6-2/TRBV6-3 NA TGTGCCAGCAGTTACGAGTCGACAGGGAGGACCGGGGAGCTGTTTTTT CASSYESTGRTGELFF
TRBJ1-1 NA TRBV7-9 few TGTGCCAGCAGCGCGCGGAGGTCCCCCGGGGGAGCTGAAGCTTTCTTT CASSARRSPGGAEAFF
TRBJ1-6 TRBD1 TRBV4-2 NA TGTGCCAGCAGCCAGGCTGGACAGGGGACAAATTCACCCCTCCACTTT CASSQAGQGTNSPLHF
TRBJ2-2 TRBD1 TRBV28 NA TGTGCCAGCAGTAGACAGGGGGCCCGGGAGCTGTTTTTT CASSRQGARELFF
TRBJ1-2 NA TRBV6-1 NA TGTGCCAGCAGTGAAGCGGGGGGGGGATGGTCCTATGGCTACACCTTC CASSEAGGGWSYGYTF
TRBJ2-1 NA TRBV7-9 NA TGTGCCAGCAGCCCCAACCTCGGGTCCGAGCAGTTCTTC CASSPNLGSEQFF
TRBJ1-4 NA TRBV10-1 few TGCGCCAGCAGTCGGGACAACTCAAATGAAAAACTGTTTTTT CASSRDNSNEKLFF
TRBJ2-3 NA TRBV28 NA TGTGCCAGCAGTTTGCGGAACACAGATACGCAGTATTTT CASSLRNTDTQYF
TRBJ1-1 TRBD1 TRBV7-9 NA TGTGCCAGCAGCCCCGCAGGGGGCCACACTGAAGCTTTCTTT CASSPAGGHTEAFF
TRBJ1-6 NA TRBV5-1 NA TGCGCCAGCAGCTTGTCCGGCCTCGGACAGACAAATTCACCCCTCCACTTT CASSLSGLGQTNSPLHF
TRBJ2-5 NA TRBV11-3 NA TGTGCCAGCAGCTTAGGGGGCCTTCAAGAGACCCAGTACTTC CASSLGGLQETQYF
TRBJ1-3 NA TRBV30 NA TGTGCCTGGAGTTACAGGTTCCCCTCTGGAAACACCATATATTTT CAWSYRFPSGNTIYF
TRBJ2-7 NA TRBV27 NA TGTGCCAGCAGTTCAAGAGGGCCAGACTCTTACCTATACGAGCAGTACTTC CASSSRGPDSYLYEQYF
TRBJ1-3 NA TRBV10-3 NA TGTGCCATCAGTGAGTCGAATGCAGGGATAAAGCCTGGAAACACCATATATTTT CAISESNAGIKPGNTIYF
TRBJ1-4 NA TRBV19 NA TGTGCCAGTAGTGCTCTGGACAGAACTAATGAAAAACTGTTTTTT CASSALDRTNEKLFF
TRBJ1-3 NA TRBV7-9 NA TGTGCCAGCAGCCCCCAGGGACTGTCCTCTGGAAACACCATATATTTT CASSPQGLSSGNTIYF
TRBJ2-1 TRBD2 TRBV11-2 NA TGTGCCAGCAGCTTGACTAGCGCCAGCTCCTACAATGAGCAGTTCTTC CASSLTSASSYNEQFF
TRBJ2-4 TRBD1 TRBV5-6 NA TGTGCCAGCAGCTCTACAGGGGTCATTCAGTACTTC CASSSTGVIQYF
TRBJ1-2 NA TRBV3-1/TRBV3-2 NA TGTGCCAGCAGCCACGACGGGGCTAACTATGGCTACACCTTC CASSHDGANYGYTF
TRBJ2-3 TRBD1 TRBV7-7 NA TGTGCTAGCAGCCCGGGACAGGGTGGCACAGATACGCAGTATTTT CASSPGQGGTDTQYF
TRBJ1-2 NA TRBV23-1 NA TGCGCCAGCTCGCAGGTTATTTTCGTCCAGGGGCCGAGCTATGGCTACACCTTC CASSQVIFVQGPSYGYTF
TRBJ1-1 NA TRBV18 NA TGTGCCAGCTCCCCGCTGGGGCAGAACACTGAAGCTTTCTTT CASSPLGQNTEAFF
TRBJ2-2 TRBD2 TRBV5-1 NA TGCGCCAGCAGCCCAGGACTAGGCACCTCGACCGGGGAGCTGTTTTTT CASSPGLGTSTGELFF
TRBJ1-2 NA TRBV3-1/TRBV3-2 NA TGTGCCACCGGGGGGGCTGCGGGCTACACCTTC CATGGAAGYTF
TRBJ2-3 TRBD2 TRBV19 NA TGTGCCAGTAGTCCCACTAGCGGAGCCCGCACAGATACGCAGTATTTT CASSPTSGARTDTQYF
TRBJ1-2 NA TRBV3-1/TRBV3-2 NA TGTGCCAGCAGCCAAGGCCCTCCCCGGGGAAACTATGGCTACACCTTC CASSQGPPRGNYGYTF
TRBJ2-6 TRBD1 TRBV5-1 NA TGCGCCAGCAGCTTGGCCGGGACAGGGGCTGGGGCCAACGTCCTGACTTTC CASSLAGTGAGANVLTF
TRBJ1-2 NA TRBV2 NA TGTGCCAGCAGTGAGGAAGGGGTGAACTATGGCTACACCTTC CASSEEGVNYGYTF
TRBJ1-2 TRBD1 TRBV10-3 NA TGTGCCATCAGACCCAATACAGGGGGCATAGACTATGGCTACACCTTC CAIRPNTGGIDYGYTF
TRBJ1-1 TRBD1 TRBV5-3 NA TGTGCCAGAAGCTTGTTTCCAGGACAGGGGCCTTCGAACACTGAAGCTTTCTTT CARSLFPGQGPSNTEAFF
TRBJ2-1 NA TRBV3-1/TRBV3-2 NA TGTGCCAGCAGCCCCCTGGGCGATGAGCAGTTCTTC CASSPLGDEQFF
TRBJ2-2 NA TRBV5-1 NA TGCGCCAGCAGCTTGGACCCGGGTACCGGGGAGCTGTTTTTT CASSLDPGTGELFF
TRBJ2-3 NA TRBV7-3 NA TGTGCCAGCAGCTTAACCCACACAGATACGCAGTATTTT CASSLTHTDTQYF
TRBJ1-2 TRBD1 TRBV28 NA TGTGCCAGCAGTGCGAACAGGGGGCTAGGGTATGGCTACACCTTC CASSANRGLGYGYTF
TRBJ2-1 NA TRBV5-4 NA TGTGCCAGCAGCTTGGCTCTCCTCAGGGGCGAGCAGTTCTTC CASSLALLRGEQFF
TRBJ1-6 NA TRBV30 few TGTGCCTGGAGCCTGGGGGCCCTCGATTCACCCCTCCACTTT CAWSLGALDSPLHF
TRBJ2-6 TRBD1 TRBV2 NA TGTGCCAGCAGGAGGACAGGACCCAAGGCCAACGTCCTGACTTTC CASRRTGPKANVLTF
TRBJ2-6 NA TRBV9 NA TGTGCCAGCAGCCCCCGACACAGTTCTGGGGCCAACGTCCTGACTTTC CASSPRHSSGANVLTF
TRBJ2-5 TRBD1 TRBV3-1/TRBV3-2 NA TGTGCCAGCAGCCAACCCGTGACAGGGGGCGCGAAGACCCAGTACTTC CASSQPVTGGAKTQYF
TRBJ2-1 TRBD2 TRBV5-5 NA TGTGCCAGCAGCTTGTGGGCTAGCGGGGGGTCCGCCAATGAGCAGTTCTTC CASSLWASGGSANEQFF
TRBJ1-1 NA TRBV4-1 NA TGCGCCAGCAGCCAAACCCCCCAGCGGGGGAGGAACACTGAAGCTTTCTTT CASSQTPQRGRNTEAFF